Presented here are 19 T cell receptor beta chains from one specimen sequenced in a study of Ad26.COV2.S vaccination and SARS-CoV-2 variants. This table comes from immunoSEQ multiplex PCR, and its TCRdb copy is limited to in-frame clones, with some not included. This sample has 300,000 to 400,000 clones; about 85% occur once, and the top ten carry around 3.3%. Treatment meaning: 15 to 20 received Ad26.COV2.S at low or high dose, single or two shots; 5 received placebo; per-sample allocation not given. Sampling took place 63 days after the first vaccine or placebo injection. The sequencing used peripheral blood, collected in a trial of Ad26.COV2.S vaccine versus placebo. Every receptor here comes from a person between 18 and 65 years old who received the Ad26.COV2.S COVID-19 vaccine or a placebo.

CDR3: CASSRQDRGLYNEQFF. The CDR3, as DNA: TGTGCCAGCAGCCGCCAGGACAGGGGCCTTTACAATGAGCAGTTCTTC. V gene TRBV5-4 combines with J gene TRBJ2-1; 9 bases match TRBD1. The CDR3 is 16 amino acids. Germline CDR1 reads SGHNT; CDR2 reads YYREEE (reference sequence). Germline trimming cut 4 bases from V and 4 bases from J; bases unmatched to any gene: 9.

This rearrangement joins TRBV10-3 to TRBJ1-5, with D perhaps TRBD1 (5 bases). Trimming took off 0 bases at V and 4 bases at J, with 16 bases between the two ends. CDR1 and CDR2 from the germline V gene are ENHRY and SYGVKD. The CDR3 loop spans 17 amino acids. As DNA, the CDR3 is TGTGCCATCAGTGAGTCGAGGGGCGCAGGGCTAAATCAGCCCCAGCATTTT. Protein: CAISESRGAGLNQPQHF.

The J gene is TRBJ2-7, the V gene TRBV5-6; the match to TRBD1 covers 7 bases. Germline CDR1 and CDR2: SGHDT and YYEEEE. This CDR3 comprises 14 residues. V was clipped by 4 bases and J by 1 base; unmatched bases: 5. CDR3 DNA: TGTGCCAGCAGCGGCCCGGGACAGTCCTACGAGCAGTACTTC. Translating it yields CASSGPGQSYEQYF.

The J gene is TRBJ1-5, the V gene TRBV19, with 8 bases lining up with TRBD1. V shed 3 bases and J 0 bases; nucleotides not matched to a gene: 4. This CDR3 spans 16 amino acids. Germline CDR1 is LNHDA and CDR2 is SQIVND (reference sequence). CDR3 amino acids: CASSIAGQGSNQPQHF. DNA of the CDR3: TGTGCCAGTAGTATCGCTGGACAGGGTAGCAATCAGCCCCAGCATTTT.

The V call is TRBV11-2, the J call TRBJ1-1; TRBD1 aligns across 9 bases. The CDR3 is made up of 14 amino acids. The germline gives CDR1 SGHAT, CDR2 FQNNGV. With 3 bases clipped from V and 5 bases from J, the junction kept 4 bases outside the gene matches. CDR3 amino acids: CASSFRDRVTEAFF. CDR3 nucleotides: TGTGCCAGCAGCTTCCGGGACAGGGTGACTGAAGCTTTCTTT.

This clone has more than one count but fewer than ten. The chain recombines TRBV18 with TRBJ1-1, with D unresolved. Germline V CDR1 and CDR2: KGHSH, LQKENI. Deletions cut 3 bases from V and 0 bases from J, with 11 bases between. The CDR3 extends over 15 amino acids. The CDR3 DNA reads TGTGCCAGCTCACCGGGGAATGTAATGAACACTGAAGCTTTCTTT. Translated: CASSPGNVMNTEAFF. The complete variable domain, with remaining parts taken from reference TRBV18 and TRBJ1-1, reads NAGVMQNPRHLVRRRGQEARLRCSPMKGHSHVYWYRQLPEEGLKFMVYLQKENIIDESGMPKERFSAEFPKEGPSILRIQQVVRGDSAAYFCASSPGNVMNTEAFFGQGTRLTVV.

The CDR3 is CASSLTGDTGELFF. The CDR3 region has the DNA TGTGCCAGCAGCTTGACAGGGGACACCGGGGAGCTGTTTTTT. This chain joins TRBV5-5 and TRBJ2-2, with 7 bases that match TRBD1. The CDR3 totals 14 residues. After removal of 1 base from V and 3 bases from J, the junction contained 0 bases not matched to a gene. From germline, CDR1 is SGHKS and CDR2 YYEKEE (reference sequence).

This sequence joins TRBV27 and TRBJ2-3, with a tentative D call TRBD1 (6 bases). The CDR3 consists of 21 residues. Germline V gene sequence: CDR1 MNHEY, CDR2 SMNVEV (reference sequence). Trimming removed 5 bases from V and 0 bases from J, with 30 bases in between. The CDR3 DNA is TGTGCCAGCAGTACACGGGACACGGGTAATTGGAGGATTCCTAGCACAGATACGCAGTATTTT. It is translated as CASSTRDTGNWRIPSTDTQYF.

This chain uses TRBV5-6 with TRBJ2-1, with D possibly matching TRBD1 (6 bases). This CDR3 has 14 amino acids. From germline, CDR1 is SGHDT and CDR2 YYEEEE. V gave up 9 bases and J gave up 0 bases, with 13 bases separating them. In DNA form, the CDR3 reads TGTGCCACCTCAACAGGGTCCTCCTACAATGAGCAGTTCTTC. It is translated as CATSTGSSYNEQFF.

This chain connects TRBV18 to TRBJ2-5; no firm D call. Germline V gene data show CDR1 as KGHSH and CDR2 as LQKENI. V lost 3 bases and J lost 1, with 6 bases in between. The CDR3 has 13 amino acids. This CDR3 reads CASSPELQETQYF. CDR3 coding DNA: TGTGCCAGCTCACCGGAACTCCAAGAGACCCAGTACTTC.

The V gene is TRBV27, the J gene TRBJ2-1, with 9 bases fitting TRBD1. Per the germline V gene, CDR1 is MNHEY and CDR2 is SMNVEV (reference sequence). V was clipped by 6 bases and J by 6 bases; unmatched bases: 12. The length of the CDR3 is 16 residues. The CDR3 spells CASRTGGESLSNEQFF. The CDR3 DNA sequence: TGTGCCAGCAGGACAGGGGGTGAGTCGCTCAGCAATGAGCAGTTCTTC.

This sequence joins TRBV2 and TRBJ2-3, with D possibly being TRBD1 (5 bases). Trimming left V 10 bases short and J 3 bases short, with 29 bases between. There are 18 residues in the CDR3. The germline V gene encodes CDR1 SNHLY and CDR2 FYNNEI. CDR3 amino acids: CATKNPVRVDIRTDTQYF. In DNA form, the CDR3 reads TGTGCCACCAAGAACCCGGTCAGGGTGGATATCAGGACAGATACGCAGTATTTT.

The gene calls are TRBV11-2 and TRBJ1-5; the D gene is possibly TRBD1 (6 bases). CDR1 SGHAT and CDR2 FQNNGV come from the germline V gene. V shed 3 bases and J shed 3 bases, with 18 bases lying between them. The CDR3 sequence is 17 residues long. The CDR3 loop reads CASSLGRGKQFNQPQHF. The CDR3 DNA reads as TGTGCCAGCAGCTTGGGCAGGGGAAAACAGTTCAATCAGCCCCAGCATTTT.

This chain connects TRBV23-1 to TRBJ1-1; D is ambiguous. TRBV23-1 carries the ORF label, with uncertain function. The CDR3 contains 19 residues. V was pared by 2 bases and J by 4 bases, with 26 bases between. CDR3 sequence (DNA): TGCGCCAGCAGTCAACTCCGGACGGGGTCTGCAAGCATGAGCACTGAAGCTTTCTTT. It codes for CASSQLRTGSASMSTEAFF.

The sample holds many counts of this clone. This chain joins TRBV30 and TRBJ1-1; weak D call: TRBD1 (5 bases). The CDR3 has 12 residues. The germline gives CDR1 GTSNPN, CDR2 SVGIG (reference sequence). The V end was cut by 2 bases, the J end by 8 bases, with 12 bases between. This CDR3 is CAWSSGGPEAFF. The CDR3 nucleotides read TGTGCCTGGAGTTCCGGGGGACCCGAAGCTTTCTTT.

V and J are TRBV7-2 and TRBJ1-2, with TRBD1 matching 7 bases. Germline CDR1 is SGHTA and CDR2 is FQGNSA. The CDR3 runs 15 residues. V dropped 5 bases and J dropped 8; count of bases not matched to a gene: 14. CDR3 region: CASSPDRASYQGYTF. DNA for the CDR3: TGTGCCAGCAGCCCAGACAGGGCCAGCTATCAGGGCTACACCTTC.

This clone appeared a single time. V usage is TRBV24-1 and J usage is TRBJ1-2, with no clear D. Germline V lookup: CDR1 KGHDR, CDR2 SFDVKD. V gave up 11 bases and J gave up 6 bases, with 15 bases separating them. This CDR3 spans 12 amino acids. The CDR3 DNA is TGTGCCATCTCAACGGAACAACATGGCTACACCTTC. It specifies CAISTEQHGYTF.

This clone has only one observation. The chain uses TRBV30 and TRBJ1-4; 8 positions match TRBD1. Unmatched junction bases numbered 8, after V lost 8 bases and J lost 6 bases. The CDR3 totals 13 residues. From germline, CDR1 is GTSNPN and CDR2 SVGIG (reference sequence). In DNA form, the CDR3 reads TGTGCCGGAAGAGGACAGGGCTATGAAAAACTGTTTTTT. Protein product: CAGRGQGYEKLFF.

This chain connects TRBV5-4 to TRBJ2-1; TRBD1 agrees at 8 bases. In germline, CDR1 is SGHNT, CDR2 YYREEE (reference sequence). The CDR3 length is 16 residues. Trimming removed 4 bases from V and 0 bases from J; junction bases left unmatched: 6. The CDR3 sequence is CASSPTGESSYNEQFF. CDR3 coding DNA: TGTGCCAGCAGCCCGACAGGGGAGAGCTCCTACAATGAGCAGTTCTTC.